Listed below are T cell receptor beta chains from one sample, sequenced in a study of blood T cell repertoires in COVID-19. TCRdb's copy holds only in-frame clones and misses some; the assay was immunoSEQ multiplex PCR. Altogether about 49,000 clones are present, more than 75% being singletons, with the ten largest covering 2.1%. The material sequenced was peripheral blood. These receptors came from an elderly woman with COVID-19, enrolled during active disease. CDR3s include the opening cysteine and the closing phenylalanine or tryptophan. The D gene is left open where the match is weak. Size is omitted from some rows. Given values are once, few, many or a class for expanded clones.

v_gene	len	abundance	j_gene	d_gene	CDR3nt	CDR3aa
TRBV7-9	11	NA	TRBJ2-7	NA	TGTGCCAGCAGCTTAGCCGTCACACCTGTATTC	CASSLAVTPVF
TRBV7-6	16	few	TRBJ2-2	TRBD1	TGTGCCAGCAGCTCCACAGACAGGGGGCGGACCGGGGAGCTGTTTTTT	CASSSTDRGRTGELFF
TRBV30	15	NA	TRBJ1-2	NA	TGTGCCTGGAGTGTACGCGGTCGACGGGGCTATGGCTACACCTTC	CAWSVRGRRGYGYTF
TRBV9	13	NA	TRBJ1-1	NA	TGTGCCAGCAGCGTGACAACTAACACTGAAGCTTTCTTT	CASSVTTNTEAFF
TRBV29-1	14	NA	TRBJ2-7	TRBD2	TGCAGCGTTGAAGATTGGGCTAGCGGGACCGAGCAGTACTTC	CSVEDWASGTEQYF
TRBV5-1	14	NA	TRBJ1-1	NA	TGCGCCAGCAGCCAATATACAGGGAACACTGAAGCTTTCTTT	CASSQYTGNTEAFF
TRBV6-1	15	NA	TRBJ1-5	NA	TGTGCCAGCAGTGATAGGGAGGGGAAGAATCAGCCCCAGCATTTT	CASSDREGKNQPQHF
TRBV5-1	15	NA	TRBJ2-1	TRBD1	TGCGCCAGCAGCTTCGGGACAGGGGATTACAATGAGCAGTTCTTC	CASSFGTGDYNEQFF
TRBV2	14	NA	TRBJ1-1	TRBD1	TGTGCCAGCAGTTCGCTGGACAGGGGCTCTGTAGCTTTCTTT	CASSSLDRGSVAFF
TRBV29-1	11	NA	TRBJ1-4	NA	TGCAGCGGACAGGTCGGAGAAAAACTGTTTTTT	CSGQVGEKLFF
TRBV19	16	NA	TRBJ2-7	TRBD2	TGTGCCAGTAGTTCAAGAGCGGGACTAGCGTTCTACGAGCAGTACTTC	CASSSRAGLAFYEQYF
TRBV7-2	15	NA	TRBJ1-3	TRBD1	TGTGCCAGCAGCTCCTCAGGGGGCGCTGGAAACACCATATATTTT	CASSSSGGAGNTIYF
TRBV2	13	NA	TRBJ2-7	TRBD2	TGTGCCAGCAAAGCGGGGACCACCTACGAGCAGTACTTC	CASKAGTTYEQYF
TRBV9	16	NA	TRBJ2-5	TRBD2	TGTGCCAGCAGCGAAAGACTAGCGGGAGTTGGGGAGACCCAGTACTTC	CASSERLAGVGETQYF
TRBV27	18	NA	TRBJ2-6	NA	TGTGCCAGCAGACCTACGACATCCGGGACTTTGGGGGCCAACGTCCTGACTTTC	CASRPTTSGTLGANVLTF
TRBV9	13	NA	TRBJ1-2	NA	TGTGCCAGCAGCGTAGCCGGTTCCAATGGCTACACCTTC	CASSVAGSNGYTF
TRBV9	13	NA	TRBJ1-1	NA	TGTGCCAGCAGCGTAGCGGTAAACACTGAAGCTTTCTTT	CASSVAVNTEAFF
TRBV11-2	15	once	TRBJ2-1	TRBD2	TGTGCCAGCAGCTTAGCGGGGGGTTTTCTTTCTTGGCAGTTCTTC	CASSLAGGFLSWQFF
TRBV7-2	15	NA	TRBJ2-7	TRBD1	TGTGCCAGCAGCTTAGGGCCACAGGGGGCATACGAGCAGTACTTC	CASSLGPQGAYEQYF
TRBV15	13	NA	TRBJ1-2	NA	TGTGCCACCAGCATCAGAACTAACTATGGCTACACCTTC	CATSIRTNYGYTF
TRBV3-1/TRBV3-2	15	NA	TRBJ1-1	NA	TGTGCCAGCAGCCAAGACCCCCCAGGGAACTTTGGAGCTTTCTTT	CASSQDPPGNFGAFF
TRBV3-1/TRBV3-2	14	NA	TRBJ1-1	NA	TGTGCCAGCAGCCGAGGGGGAACTAACACTGAAGCTTTCTTT	CASSRGGTNTEAFF
TRBV15	15	few	TRBJ2-1	TRBD2	TGTGCCACCAGCAGCGGGACTAGCTCCTTAAATGAGCAGTTCTTC	CATSSGTSSLNEQFF
TRBV7-7	14	few	TRBJ2-5	TRBD2	TGTGCTAGCAGCCCAGAAGGGAGGGCAGAGACCCAGTACTTC	CASSPEGRAETQYF
TRBV7-9	16	NA	TRBJ2-2	TRBD1	TGTGCCAGCAGCCTAAAAAAGGGACAGGGGCCCGGGGAGCTGTTTTTT	CASSLKKGQGPGELFF
TRBV5-5	14	NA	TRBJ1-6	NA	TGTGCCAGCAGCAGCGGACAGTATAATTCACCCCTCCACTTT	CASSSGQYNSPLHF
TRBV10-2	15	NA	TRBJ2-1	TRBD2	TGCGCCAGCTTCCCCGGGACTAGCGGGAGTAATGAGCAGTTCTTC	CASFPGTSGSNEQFF
TRBV19	14	NA	TRBJ1-5	NA	TGTGCCAGTAGTCTCAGGGATAGCAATCAGCCCCAGCATTTT	CASSLRDSNQPQHF
TRBV3-1/TRBV3-2	14	NA	TRBJ2-3	NA	TGTGCCAGCAGCCAAGGAGGGAGCACAGATACGCAGTATTTT	CASSQGGSTDTQYF
TRBV11-1	14	NA	TRBJ2-3	NA	TGTGCCAGCAGCTTAGTTTCCGCGTTAGATACGCAGTATTTT	CASSLVSALDTQYF
TRBV19	15	NA	TRBJ1-6	TRBD1	TGTGCCAGTAGTTTCCGGGACAGGGCCGGTTCACCCCTCCACTTT	CASSFRDRAGSPLHF
TRBV9	15	NA	TRBJ1-2	NA	TGTGCCAGCAGCGTAGAGCGGCACCCCAACTATGGCTACACCTTC	CASSVERHPNYGYTF